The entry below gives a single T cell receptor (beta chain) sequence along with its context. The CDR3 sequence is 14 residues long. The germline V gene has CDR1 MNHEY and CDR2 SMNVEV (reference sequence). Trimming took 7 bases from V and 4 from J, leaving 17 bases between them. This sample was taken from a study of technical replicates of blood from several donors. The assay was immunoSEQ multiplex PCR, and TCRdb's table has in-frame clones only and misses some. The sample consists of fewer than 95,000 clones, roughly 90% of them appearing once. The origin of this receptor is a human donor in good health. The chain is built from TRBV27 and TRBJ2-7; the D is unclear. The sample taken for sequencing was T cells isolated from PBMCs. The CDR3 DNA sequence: TGTGCCAGCAAAACTACGGGTAACCAGTACGAGCAGTACTTC. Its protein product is CASKTTGNQYEQYF.